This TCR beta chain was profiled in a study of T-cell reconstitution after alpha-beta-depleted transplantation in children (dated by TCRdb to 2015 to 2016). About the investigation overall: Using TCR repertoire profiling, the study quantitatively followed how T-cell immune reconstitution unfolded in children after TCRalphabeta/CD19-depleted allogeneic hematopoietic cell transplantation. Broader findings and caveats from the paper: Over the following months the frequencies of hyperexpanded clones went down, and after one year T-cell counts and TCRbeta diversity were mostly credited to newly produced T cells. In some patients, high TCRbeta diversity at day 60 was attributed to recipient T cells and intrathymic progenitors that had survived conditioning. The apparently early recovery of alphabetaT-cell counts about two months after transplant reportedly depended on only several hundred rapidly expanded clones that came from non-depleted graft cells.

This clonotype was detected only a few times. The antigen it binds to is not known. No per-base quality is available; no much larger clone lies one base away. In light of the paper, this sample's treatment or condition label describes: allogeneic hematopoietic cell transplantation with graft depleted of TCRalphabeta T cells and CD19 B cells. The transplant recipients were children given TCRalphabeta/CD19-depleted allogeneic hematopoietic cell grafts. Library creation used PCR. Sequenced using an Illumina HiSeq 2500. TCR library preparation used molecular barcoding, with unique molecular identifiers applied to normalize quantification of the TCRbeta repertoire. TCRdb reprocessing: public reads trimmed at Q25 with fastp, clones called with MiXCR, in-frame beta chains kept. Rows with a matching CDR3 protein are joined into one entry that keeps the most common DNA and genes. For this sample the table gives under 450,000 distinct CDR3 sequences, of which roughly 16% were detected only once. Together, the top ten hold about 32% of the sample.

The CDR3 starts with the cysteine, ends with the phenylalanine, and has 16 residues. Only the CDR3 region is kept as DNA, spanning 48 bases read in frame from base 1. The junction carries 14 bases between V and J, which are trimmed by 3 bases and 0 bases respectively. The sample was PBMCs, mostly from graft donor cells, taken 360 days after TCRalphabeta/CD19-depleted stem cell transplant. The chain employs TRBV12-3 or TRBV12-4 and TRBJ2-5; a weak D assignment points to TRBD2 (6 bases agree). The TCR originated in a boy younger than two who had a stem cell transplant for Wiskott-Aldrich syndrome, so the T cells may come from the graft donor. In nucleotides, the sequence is TGTGCCAGCAGTTTTCTAGCGACTTCCTACCAAGAGACCCAGTACTTC. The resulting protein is CASSFLATSYQETQYF.